This T cell receptor beta chain was documented in a study of T cells expressing NK-cell markers. Whole-study context: Of eight sequenced donors, seven were HCMV-seropositive and one HCMV-seronegative.

As to this clonotype: The antigen is not known.

The CDR3 runs to 19 residues. The germline V gene encodes CDR1 KGHDR and CDR2 SFDVKD. Findings of the study overall: Of the CD8+ T cell pool in about six donors, roughly 1.0-8% was accounted for by dominant NKG2C+ clonotypes.

A 5'RACE template switching approach incorporating UMIs was used to make TCR beta cDNA. TCRdb reprocessed the 5' RACE reads and keeps a single row for each CDR3 protein, giving no DNA. Recorded for this sample: 500,000 or so distinct CDR3 sequences. This rearrangement joins TRBV24-1 to TRBJ2-5; TCRdb's D gene call, TRBD1, goes unchecked for lack of DNA. The sequencing sample was made of blood T cells: a sorted CD56 or NKG2C T cell subset, CD4+ or CD8+ T cells, or bulk PBMC T cells (not recorded which). This clonotype was obtained from a man between 18 and 29 years old in good health. CDR3 amino acids: CATSDPSGQGKRVQETQYF.